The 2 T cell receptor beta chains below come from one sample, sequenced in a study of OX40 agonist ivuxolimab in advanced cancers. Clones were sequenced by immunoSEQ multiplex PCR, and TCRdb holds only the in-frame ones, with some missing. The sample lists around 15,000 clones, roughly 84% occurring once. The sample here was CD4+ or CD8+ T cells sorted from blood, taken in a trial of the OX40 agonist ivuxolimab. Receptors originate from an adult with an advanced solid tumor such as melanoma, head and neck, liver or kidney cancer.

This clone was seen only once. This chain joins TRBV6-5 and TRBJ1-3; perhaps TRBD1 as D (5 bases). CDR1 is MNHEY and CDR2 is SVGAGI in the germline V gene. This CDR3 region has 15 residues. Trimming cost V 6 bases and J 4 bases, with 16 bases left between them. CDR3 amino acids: CASSLNSGLGNTIYF. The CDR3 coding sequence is TGTGCCAGCAGCCTGAATTCAGGGTTAGGAAACACCATATATTTT.

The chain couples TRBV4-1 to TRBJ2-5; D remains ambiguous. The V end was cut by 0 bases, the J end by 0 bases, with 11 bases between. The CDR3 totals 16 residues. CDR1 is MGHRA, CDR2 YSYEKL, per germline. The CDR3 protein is CASSQESMVYQETQYF. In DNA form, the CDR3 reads TGCGCCAGCAGCCAAGAGTCTATGGTCTACCAAGAGACCCAGTACTTC.